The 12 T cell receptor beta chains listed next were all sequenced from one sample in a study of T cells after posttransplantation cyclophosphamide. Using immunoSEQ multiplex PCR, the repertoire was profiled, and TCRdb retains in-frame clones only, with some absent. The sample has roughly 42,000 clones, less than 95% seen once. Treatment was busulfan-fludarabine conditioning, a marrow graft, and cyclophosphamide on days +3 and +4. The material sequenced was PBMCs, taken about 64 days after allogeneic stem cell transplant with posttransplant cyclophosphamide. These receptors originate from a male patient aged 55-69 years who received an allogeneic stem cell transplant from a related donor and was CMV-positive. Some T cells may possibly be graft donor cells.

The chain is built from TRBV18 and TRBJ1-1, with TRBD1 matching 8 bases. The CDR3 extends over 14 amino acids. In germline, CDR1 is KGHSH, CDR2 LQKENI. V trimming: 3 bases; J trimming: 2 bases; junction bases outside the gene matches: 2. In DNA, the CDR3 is TGTGCCAGCTCACCGGGACAGGCTAACACTGAAGCTTTCTTT. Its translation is CASSPGQANTEAFF.

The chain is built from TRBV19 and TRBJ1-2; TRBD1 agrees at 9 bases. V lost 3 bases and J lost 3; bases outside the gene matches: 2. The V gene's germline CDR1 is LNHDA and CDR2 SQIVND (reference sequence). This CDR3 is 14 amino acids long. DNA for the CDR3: TGTGCCAGTAGTATGGGACAGGGAGACTATGGCTACACCTTC. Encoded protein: CASSMGQGDYGYTF.

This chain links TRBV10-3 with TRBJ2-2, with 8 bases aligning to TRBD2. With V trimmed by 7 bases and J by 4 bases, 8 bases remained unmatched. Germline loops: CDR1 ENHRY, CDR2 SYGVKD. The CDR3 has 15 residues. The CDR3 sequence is CAITTGGAGTGELFF. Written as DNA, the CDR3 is TGTGCCATCACCACGGGGGGGGCTGGCACCGGGGAGCTGTTTTTT.

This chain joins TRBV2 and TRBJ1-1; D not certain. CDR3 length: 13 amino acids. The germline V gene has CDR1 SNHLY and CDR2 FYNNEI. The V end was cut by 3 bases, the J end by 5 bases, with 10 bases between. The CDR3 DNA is TGTGCCAGCAGTGATTTGATCAGGACTGAAGCTTTCTTT. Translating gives CASSDLIRTEAFF. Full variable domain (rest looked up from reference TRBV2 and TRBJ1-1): EPEVTQTPSHQVTQMGQEVILRCVPISNHLYFYWYRQILGQKVEFLVSFYNNEISEKSEIFDDQFSVERPDGSNFTLKIRSTKLEDSAMYFCASSDLIRTEAFFGQGTRLTVV.

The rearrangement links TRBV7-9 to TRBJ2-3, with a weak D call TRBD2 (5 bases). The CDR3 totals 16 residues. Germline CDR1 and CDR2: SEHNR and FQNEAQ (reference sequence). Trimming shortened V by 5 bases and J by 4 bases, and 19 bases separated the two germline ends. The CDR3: CASSPGYLEFADTQYF. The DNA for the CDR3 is TGTGCCAGCAGCCCGGGGTATCTAGAATTTGCAGATACGCAGTATTTT.

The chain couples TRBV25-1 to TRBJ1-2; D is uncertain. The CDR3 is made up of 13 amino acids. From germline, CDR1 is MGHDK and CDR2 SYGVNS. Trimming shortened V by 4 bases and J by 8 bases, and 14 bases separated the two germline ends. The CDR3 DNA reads TGTGCCAGCAGTGGTGGAGGAACGATCGGCTACACCTTC. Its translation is CASSGGGTIGYTF.

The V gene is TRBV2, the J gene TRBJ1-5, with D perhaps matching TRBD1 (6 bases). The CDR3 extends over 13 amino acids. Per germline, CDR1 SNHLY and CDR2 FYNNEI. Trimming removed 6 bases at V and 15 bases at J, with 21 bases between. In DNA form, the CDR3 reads TGTGCCAGCAGGGGGGACATGGCGAGTGAGTGGCATTTT. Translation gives CASRGDMASEWHF.

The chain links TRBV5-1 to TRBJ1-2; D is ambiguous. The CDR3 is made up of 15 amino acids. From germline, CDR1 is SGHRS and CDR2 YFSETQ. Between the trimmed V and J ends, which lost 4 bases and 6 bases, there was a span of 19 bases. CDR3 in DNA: TGCGCCAGCAGCCCCCTGGCGGGAGTTGTGAATGGCTACACCTTC. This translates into CASSPLAGVVNGYTF.

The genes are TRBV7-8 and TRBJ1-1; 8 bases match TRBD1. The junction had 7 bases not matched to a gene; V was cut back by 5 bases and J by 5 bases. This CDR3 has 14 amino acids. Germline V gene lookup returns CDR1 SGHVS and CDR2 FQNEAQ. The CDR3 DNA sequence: TGTGCCAGCAGCGCACTACAGGGGGAAACTGAAGCTTTCTTT. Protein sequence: CASSALQGETEAFF.

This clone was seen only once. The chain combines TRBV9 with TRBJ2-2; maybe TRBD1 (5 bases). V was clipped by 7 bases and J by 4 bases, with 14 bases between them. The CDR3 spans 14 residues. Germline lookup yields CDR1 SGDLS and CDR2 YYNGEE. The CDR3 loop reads CASCQGPLTGELFF. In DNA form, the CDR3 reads TGTGCCAGCTGTCAGGGCCCACTCACCGGGGAGCTGTTTTTT.

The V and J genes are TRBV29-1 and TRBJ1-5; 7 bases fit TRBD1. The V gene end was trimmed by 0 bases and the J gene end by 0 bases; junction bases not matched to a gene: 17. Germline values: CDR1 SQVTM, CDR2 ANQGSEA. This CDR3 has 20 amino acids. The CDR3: CSVEDRRDRVTIHSNQPQHF. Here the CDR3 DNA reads TGCAGCGTTGAAGATAGGCGCGACAGGGTGACGATCCATAGCAATCAGCCCCAGCATTTT.

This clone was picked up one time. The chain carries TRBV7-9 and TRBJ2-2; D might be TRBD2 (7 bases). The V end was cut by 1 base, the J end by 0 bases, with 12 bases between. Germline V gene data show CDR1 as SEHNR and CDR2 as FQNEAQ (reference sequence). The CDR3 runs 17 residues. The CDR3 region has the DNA TGTGCCAGCAGCTTAGTTGGGGGGGCGGCGAACACCGGGGAGCTGTTTTTT. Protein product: CASSLVGGAANTGELFF.